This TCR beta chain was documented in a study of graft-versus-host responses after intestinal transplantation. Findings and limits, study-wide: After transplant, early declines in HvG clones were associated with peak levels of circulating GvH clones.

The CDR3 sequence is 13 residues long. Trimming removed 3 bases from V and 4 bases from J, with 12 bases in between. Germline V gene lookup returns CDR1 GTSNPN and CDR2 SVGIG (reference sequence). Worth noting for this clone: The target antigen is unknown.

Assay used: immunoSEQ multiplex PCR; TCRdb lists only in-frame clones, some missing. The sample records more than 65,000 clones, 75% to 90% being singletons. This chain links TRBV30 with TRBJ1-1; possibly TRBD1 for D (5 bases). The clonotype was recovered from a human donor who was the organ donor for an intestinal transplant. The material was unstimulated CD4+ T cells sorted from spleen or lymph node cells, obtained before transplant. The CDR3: CAWSRAPVTEAFF. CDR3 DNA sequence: TGTGCCTGGAGCAGGGCCCCGGTCACTGAAGCTTTCTTT.